The sequence of this T cell receptor (beta chain) was determined in a study of T cells after yellow fever vaccination. Trimming stripped 3 bases from V and 0 bases from J, with 7 bases between. Germline CDR1 and CDR2: DFQATT and SNEGSKA (reference sequence). The CDR3 contains 13 residues. MiXCR was run by TCRdb on the 5' RACE reads, yielding one entry per CDR3 protein. This table has 250,000 or so distinct CDR3 sequences, less than 9% appearing once. This clonotype has a handful of counts. This clonotype was obtained from a man aged 25 to 40 who received the YFV17D yellow fever vaccine. This sample comprised CD4+ T cells sorted from PBMCs, obtained 15 days after the yellow fever booster vaccination. The rearrangement uses TRBV20-1 and TRBJ2-3; D may correspond to TRBD1 or TRBD2 (5 bases each). DNA of the CDR3: TGCAGTGCTAGGGGGGACAGCACAGATACGCAGTATTTT. This sequence encodes CSARGDSTDTQYF.